This TCR beta chain was found in a study of T cell changes during pregnancy in multiple sclerosis. The data were produced by immunoSEQ multiplex PCR, yet TCRdb's version contains in-frame clones alone and is incomplete. The sample gives 35,000 to 50,000 clones, approximately 91% of which show up once; about 1.5% is in the top ten. The CDR3 is made up of 14 amino acids. Germline V gene data show CDR1 as SGHRS and CDR2 as YFSETQ. V lost 4 bases, J lost 5 bases, and 4 bases stayed unmatched. This clone has just one count. This rearrangement joins TRBV5-1 to TRBJ2-3; 10 bases fit TRBD1. The sequenced sample was PBMCs (not recorded whether the cells were cultured). This receptor was identified in a female donor with multiple sclerosis, enrolled in a pregnancy study. CDR3 region: CASSQDRGIDTQYF. The CDR3 DNA is TGCGCCAGCAGCCAGGACAGGGGGATAGATACGCAGTATTTT.